This T cell receptor (beta chain) is drawn from a study of blood T cell dynamics during melanoma immunotherapy. Time point given: week 3, after first cycle of checkpoint inhibitor. Sequencing used immunoSEQ multiplex PCR; TCRdb keeps in-frame clones, though not all of them. In the table there are a few thousand clones, nearly 90% of which are singletons. Germline values: CDR1 KGHSH, CDR2 LQKENI. V was clipped by 1 base and J by 2 bases; unmatched bases: 17. This CDR3 has 22 residues. The TCR sequence derives from a human donor with melanoma. The chain recombines TRBV18 with TRBJ2-1; 13 bases are shared with TRBD2. The sequencing used blood, collected from a patient treated with checkpoint blockade. CDR3 in DNA: TGTGCCAGCTCACCACGACGCGACGCTCAATATACTAGCGGGAGGGCCTACAATGAGCAGTTCTTC. This codes for CASSPRRDAQYTSGRAYNEQFF. Combining the CDR3 with reference TRBV18 and TRBJ2-1 gives the whole variable domain NAGVMQNPRHLVRRRGQEARLRCSPMKGHSHVYWYRQLPEEGLKFMVYLQKENIIDESGMPKERFSAEFPKEGPSILRIQQVVRGDSAAYFCASSPRRDAQYTSGRAYNEQFFGPGTRLTVL.